This TCR beta chain was sequenced during a study of T-cell reconstitution after alpha-beta-depleted transplantation in children. Preparation of the TCRbeta library involved a method that used unique molecular identifiers. One entry per CDR3 protein results from TCRdb running MiXCR on the PCR reads. The table shows about 240,000 distinct CDR3 sequences, with about 12% occurring only once. There are many counts of this clonotype. The sequence came from a human donor who donated a stem cell graft to a child with acute lymphoblastic leukemia. Sequenced here: PBMCs from the stem cell graft donor, sampled from the stem cell graft.

CDR3 loop: CASGTLGSNTEAFF. The CDR3 nucleotides read TGTGCCAGCGGAACCTTGGGGTCGAACACTGAAGCTTTCTTT. The chain uses TRBV9 and TRBJ1-1; D remains unclear. The CDR3 is made up of 14 amino acids. Looked up from germline, CDR1 is SGDLS and CDR2 is YYNGEE. V was trimmed by 7 bases and J by 1 base, leaving 14 bases between them.